These T cell receptor beta chains were read from a single sample in a study of cytomegalovirus exposure and HLA in healthy donors. Measured with immunoSEQ multiplex PCR; TCRdb has only the in-frame clones, and not every one. The table has roughly 130,000 clones, roughly 8.3% seen once. The specimen sequenced was PBMCs. The receptors here all came from a man in his forties in good health and CMV-seronegative. CDR3s include the opening cysteine and the closing phenylalanine or tryptophan. D genes are given only for firm matches. Some rows mark clone size as missing; the rest say once, few, many or name a class of expanded clone.

TRBV13,.,.,15,TRBJ2-5,CASRPNRVHQETQYF,TGTGCCAGCAGGCCAAACAGGGTTCACCAAGAGACCCAGTACTTC
TRBV15,few,.,13,TRBJ1-1,CATSLEEVTEAFF,TGTGCCACCAGCCTAGAGGAGGTCACTGAAGCTTTCTTT
TRBV29-1,few,TRBD2,17,TRBJ2-7,CSVVERLAGASASEQYF,TGCAGCGTTGTGGAAAGGCTAGCGGGGGCTTCAGCGAGCGAGCAGTACTTC
TRBV7-9,once,.,16,TRBJ2-3,CASSRPIGGNTDTQYF,TGTGCCAGCAGCCGCCCGATCGGGGGAAACACAGATACGCAGTATTTT
TRBV2,.,TRBD2,19,TRBJ2-1,CASRDPGGALAGSYNEQFF,TGTGCCAGCAGGGACCCCGGGGGGGCACTAGCGGGAAGCTACAATGAGCAGTTCTTC
TRBV4-2,.,TRBD2,15,TRBJ2-1,CASSQEPGLQNEQFF,TGTGCCAGCAGCCAAGAACCGGGACTACAGAATGAGCAGTTCTTC
TRBV4-1,.,.,13,TRBJ2-7,CASSRSPSYEQYF,TGCGCCAGCAGCCGATCCCCGAGCTACGAGCAGTACTTC
TRBV7-2,.,.,13,TRBJ1-5,CASSFGGVEPQHF,TGTGCCAGCAGTTTCGGGGGGGTAGAGCCCCAGCATTTT
TRBV9,few,.,16,TRBJ1-1,CASSPQSWAINTEAFF,TGTGCCAGCAGCCCCCAATCGTGGGCGATAAACACTGAAGCTTTCTTT
TRBV7-6,.,.,14,TRBJ1-6,CASSLGGGGSPLHF,TGTGCCAGCAGCTTAGGGGGAGGAGGTTCACCCCTCCACTTT
TRBV6-6,.,.,14,TRBJ2-7,CASSYRRELDEQYF,TGTGCCAGCAGTTACCGGAGGGAGTTAGACGAGCAGTACTTC
TRBV6-1,few,.,14,TRBJ1-4,CASSEGPYGEKLFF,TGTGCCAGCAGTGAAGGCCCGTACGGGGAAAAACTGTTTTTT
TRBV5-1,.,TRBD2,16,TRBJ2-3,CASSLRLAGATDTQYF,TGCGCCAGCAGCTTACGCCTAGCGGGGGCCACAGATACGCAGTATTTT
TRBV4-1,few,TRBD1,20,TRBJ1-1,CASSQERGQLGTGMNTEAFF,TGCGCCAGCAGCCAAGAAAGGGGACAGCTCGGCACGGGGATGAACACTGAAGCTTTCTTT
TRBV5-1,.,TRBD2,15,TRBJ2-1,CASSGGTSGPNEQFF,TGCGCCAGCAGCGGCGGGACTAGCGGGCCAAATGAGCAGTTCTTC
TRBV4-2,few,.,13,TRBJ2-7,CASSQVQPYEQYF,TGTGCCAGCAGCCAAGTACAACCCTACGAGCAGTACTTC
TRBV7-8,few,.,14,TRBJ2-7,CASSSSGVSYEQYF,TGTGCCAGCAGCTCATCCGGGGTGAGCTACGAGCAGTACTTC
TRBV9,.,TRBD2,15,TRBJ2-5,CASSVGAGGRETQYF,TGTGCCAGCAGCGTGGGAGCGGGGGGCCGAGAGACCCAGTACTTC
TRBV6-6,.,TRBD1,15,TRBJ1-5,CASSPGQGYGQPQHF,TGTGCCAGCAGCCCGGGACAGGGGTATGGACAGCCCCAGCATTTT
TRBV7-8,.,.,13,TRBJ2-7,CASSSWGGYEQYF,TGTGCCAGCAGCTCTTGGGGAGGTTACGAGCAGTACTTC
TRBV15,.,.,14,TRBJ2-3,CATSREGPTDTQYF,TGTGCCACCAGCAGAGAGGGGCCCACAGATACGCAGTATTTT
TRBV7-9,.,.,17,TRBJ2-1,CASSPRQDPFSYNEQFF,TGTGCCAGCAGCCCAAGACAGGACCCTTTCTCCTACAATGAGCAGTTCTTC
TRBV2,few,.,17,TRBJ2-3,CASSRNQGDSSTDTQYF,TGTGCCAGCAGTCGGAATCAGGGGGACTCTAGCACAGATACGCAGTATTTT
TRBV5-1,few,TRBD1,15,TRBJ2-1,CASSLGQGAYNEQFF,TGCGCCAGCAGCTTGGGACAGGGTGCTTACAATGAGCAGTTCTTC
TRBV7-9,few,.,15,TRBJ1-1,CASSLVGGGKTEAFF,TGTGCCAGCAGCTTAGTTGGGGGGGGCAAGACTGAAGCTTTCTTT
TRBV28,few,.,14,TRBJ2-3,CASSFGGSTDTQYF,TGTGCCAGCAGTTTCGGGGGAAGTACAGATACGCAGTATTTT
TRBV7-8,.,TRBD2,13,TRBJ2-1,CAGGGGAFDEQFF,TGTGCCGGCGGCGGGGGGGCCTTCGATGAGCAGTTCTTC
TRBV7-8,few,TRBD1,14,TRBJ1-4,CASSFGQVQEKLFF,TGTGCCAGCAGCTTCGGACAGGTTCAGGAAAAACTGTTTTTT
TRBV27,few,.,14,TRBJ1-2,CASSLSGFGYGYTF,TGTGCCAGCAGTTTATCCGGGTTCGGCTATGGCTACACCTTC
TRBV4-3,.,TRBD1,16,TRBJ2-7,CASSQDRTGGFYEQYF,TGCGCCAGCAGCCAAGACCGGACAGGGGGTTTCTACGAGCAGTACTTC
TRBV19,few,TRBD2,17,TRBJ2-3,CASSIMASGGLADTQYF,TGTGCCAGTAGTATTATGGCTAGCGGGGGGCTCGCAGATACGCAGTATTTT
TRBV28,few,.,16,TRBJ2-3,CASSPGTAPSTDTQYF,TGTGCCAGCAGTCCCGGGACTGCTCCTAGCACAGATACGCAGTATTTT
TRBV5-4,few,.,15,TRBJ2-3,CASSPARGSTDTQYF,TGTGCCAGCAGCCCGGCAAGGGGAAGCACAGATACGCAGTATTTT
TRBV15,few,.,17,TRBJ1-6,CATSLHGTTSYNSPLHF,TGTGCCACCAGCTTACATGGCACTACCTCCTATAATTCACCCCTCCACTTT
TRBV11-2,.,.,15,TRBJ2-7,CASSLGRGGSYEQYF,TGTGCCAGCAGCTTAGGGAGGGGCGGTTCCTACGAGCAGTACTTC
TRBV4-1,.,.,14,TRBJ1-5,CASSRSREDQPQHF,TGCGCCAGCAGCCGGTCTCGCGAAGATCAGCCCCAGCATTTT
TRBV5-4,few,TRBD1,16,TRBJ2-5,CASSLAGGSSGETQYF,TGTGCCAGCAGCTTGGCAGGGGGCAGCTCAGGGGAGACCCAGTACTTC
TRBV19,.,.,14,TRBJ1-1,CASSPGTPNTEAFF,TGTGCCAGTAGTCCCGGGACACCGAACACTGAAGCTTTCTTT
TRBV19,few,.,14,TRBJ1-4,CASSITGGNEKLFF,TGTGCCAGTAGTATTACGGGAGGAAATGAAAAACTGTTTTTT
TRBV4-3,few,.,16,TRBJ1-2,CASSLFRFVGNYGYTF,TGCGCCAGCAGCCTCTTCAGGTTTGTCGGCAACTATGGCTACACCTTC
TRBV6-5,.,TRBD1,15,TRBJ1-6,CASSYRDSYNSPLHF,TGTGCCAGCAGTTACCGGGACAGCTATAATTCACCCCTCCACTTT
TRBV5-1,few,.,15,TRBJ2-7,CASSIPGAGAYEQYF,TGCGCCAGCAGCATCCCGGGGGCGGGGGCATACGAGCAGTACTTC